One sample yielded the 6 T cell receptor beta chains listed below, sequenced in a study of cytomegalovirus exposure and HLA in healthy donors. Primers included in the PCR were 60 Vbeta and 13 Jbeta primers. Clones were read by immunoSEQ multiplex PCR, and TCRdb kept only the in-frame ones, dropping some. The table lists 120,000 or so clones, approximately 80% of them singletons. The sequencing input was PBMCs. Receptors originate from a man aged 50 to 60 in good health and CMV-seronegative.

The CDR3 nucleotides read TGCAGCGCCCCCCCGACAGGGTCTTTTCAACAAGAGACCCAGTACTTC. This gives the protein CSAPPTGSFQQETQYF. The chain uses TRBV29-1 and TRBJ2-5; 7 nucleotides agree with TRBD1. V lost 7 bases, J lost 2 bases, and 16 bases stayed unmatched. From germline, CDR1 is SQVTM and CDR2 ANQGSEA. This CDR3 contains 16 residues. Full variable domain (missing parts from reference TRBV29-1 and TRBJ2-5): SAVISQKPSRDICQRGTSLTIQCQVDSQVTMMFWYRQQPGQSLTLIATANQGSEATYESGFVIDKFPISRPNLTFSTLTVSNMSPEDSSIYLCSAPPTGSFQQETQYFGPGTRLLVL.

The J gene is TRBJ1-4, the V gene TRBV29-1, with TRBD1 matching 9 bases. Germline assignment: CDR1 SQVTM and CDR2 ANQGSEA. The length of the CDR3 is 16 residues. The trim removed 5 bases at V and 3 bases at J, leaving 10 bases unmatched. The CDR3 DNA is TGCAGCGTTTTTTTCCCCCGACAGGGGGCTAATGAAAAACTGTTTTTT. Translating gives CSVFFPRQGANEKLFF.

The chain is built from TRBV28 and TRBJ1-4; 10 nucleotides agree with TRBD1. Germline values: CDR1 MDHEN, CDR2 SYDVKM. V lost 6 bases, J lost 6 bases, and 7 bases stayed unmatched. The CDR3 covers 15 residues. The CDR3 coding sequence is TGTGCCAGCAGACCCCGACAGGGGGCCTATGAAAAACTGTTTTTT. Translation: CASRPRQGAYEKLFF. Together with reference TRBV28 and TRBJ1-4, the CDR3 gives the full variable domain: DVKVTQSSRYLVKRTGEKVFLECVQDMDHENMFWYRQDPGLGLRLIYFSYDVKMKEKGDIPEGYSVSREKKERFSLILESASTNQTSMYLCASRPRQGAYEKLFFGSGTQLSVL.

This clone occurred a few times. The gene calls are TRBV7-2 and TRBJ2-2, with D tentatively TRBD2 (6 bases). The CDR3 is 14 residues long. With 6 bases removed from V and 4 bases from J, the gap between germline ends came to 12 bases. The V gene's germline CDR1 is SGHTA and CDR2 FQGNSA. The CDR3 nucleotides read TGTGCCAGCAGGTGGGACTTTCGCACCGGGGAGCTGTTTTTT. Its translation is CASRWDFRTGELFF.

This chain uses TRBV4-2 with TRBJ2-7, with D perhaps TRBD1 (6 bases). The V gene lost 6 bases and the J gene lost 6 bases, with 18 bases spanning the gap. The germline V gene encodes CDR1 LGHNA and CDR2 YNFKEQ. CDR3 length: 14 residues. The CDR3 region has the DNA TGTGCCAGCAGTCACGGGACACCTCTTGTCGAGCAGTACTTC. Its translation: CASSHGTPLVEQYF.

Concerning this clone: A junction boundary mismatches the germline segment, possibly from a read error. The V gene is TRBV5-1, the J gene TRBJ1-1, with D maybe TRBD1 (5 bases). The V gene's germline CDR1 is SGHRS and CDR2 YFSETQ. This CDR3 has 14 amino acids. CDR3 loop: CASSLEGRNPEAFF. In DNA, the CDR3 is TGCGCCAGCAGCTTGGAGGGGAGGAACCCTGAAGCTTTCTTT.